This T cell receptor beta chain was observed in a study of blood T cell repertoires in COVID-19. Per the germline V gene, CDR1 is MDHEN and CDR2 is SYDVKM. With V trimmed by 8 bases and J by 3 bases, 13 bases remained unmatched. The CDR3 totals 16 residues. The assay was immunoSEQ multiplex PCR, and TCRdb's table has in-frame clones only and misses some. The table has about 34,000 clones, approximately 82% seen once; the top ten hold 14% to 15%. The sequence came from an elderly man with active or convalescent COVID-19. The sequencing input was peripheral blood. The chain employs TRBV28 and TRBJ2-3, with TRBD2 matching 8 bases. In DNA form, the CDR3 reads TGTGCCAGCTCGGGGGGTTTGGCGGGAGGAACAGATACGCAGTATTTT. Translation: CASSGGLAGGTDTQYF.